What follows describes a single T cell receptor beta chain. The antigen is unknown. The CDR3 is 14 amino acids. J gave up 4 bases and V 4 bases, and 7 bases lay outside the gene matches. Germline V CDR1 and CDR2: SGHDT, YYEEEE. The assay was immunoSEQ multiplex PCR, and TCRdb's table has in-frame clones only and misses some. The repertoire consists of 95,000 to 150,000 clones, with 88% occurring once and the leading ten covering 4.5% to 6%. The sample belongs to a study of T cell responses to AZD1222 COVID-19 vaccine. Study-wide results and limits: Spike-wide coverage was observed for vaccine-associated CD4 TCRs, with dominant responses at 160-218 and 743-854. The sample set comprised mostly white British donors with more females, and clonal diversity was possibly underestimated. Repertoire sampling was restricted to post-peak T cell response timepoints.

The genes are TRBV5-6 and TRBJ1-2; 7 positions match TRBD1. The sequence was collected from an adult in good health. Sequenced material: peripheral blood, taken on day 0 of AZD1222 vaccination. CDR3 protein: CASSRGQRIYGYTF. In DNA, the CDR3 is TGTGCCAGCAGCCGGGGACAGAGAATCTATGGCTACACCTTC.